The rows below give T cell receptor beta chains drawn from one sample of a study of beta chain features in type 1 diabetes. The method was immunoSEQ multiplex PCR; TCRdb's version includes in-frame clones alone and lacks a portion of them. The sample includes under 800,000 clones, about 16% of them seen just once. The sample comprised naive CD4+ T cells from blood. The receptors were gathered from a man in his late teens or twenties in good health. The CDR3 runs from the conserved cysteine through the conserved F or W. D genes are given only for firm matches. Not every row has a clone size; where given, it reads once, few, many or a size class.

j_call	clone_size	v_call	d_call	cdr3_aa	cdr3_nt
TRBJ1-6	-	TRBV25-1	-	CASTGFRDSPLHF	TGTGCCAGCACTGGCTTCAGGGATTCACCCCTCCACTTT
TRBJ1-1	-	TRBV18	-	CASSRQQGDTEAFF	TGTGCCAGCTCACGACAGCAGGGAGACACTGAAGCTTTCTTT
TRBJ1-3	-	TRBV29-1	-	CSVDDGAARNTIYF	TGCAGCGTGGACGACGGGGCTGCCCGAAACACCATATATTTT
TRBJ2-3	-	TRBV9	TRBD2	CASSVGPAGGIDTQYF	TGTGCCAGCAGCGTAGGACCAGCGGGGGGTATAGATACGCAGTATTTT
TRBJ2-7	few	TRBV18	TRBD1	CASSPRGQGNYEQYF	TGTGCCAGCTCACCCAGGGGACAGGGGAACTACGAGCAGTACTTC
TRBJ2-1	-	TRBV20-1	-	CSATRRDEQFF	TGCAGTGCCACCCGACGGGATGAGCAGTTCTTC
TRBJ2-2	-	TRBV9	-	CASSGGQTIGELFF	TGTGCCAGCAGCGGAGGACAGACGATCGGGGAGCTGTTTTTT
TRBJ1-5	few	TRBV4-3	-	CASSQDPNGNQPQHF	TGCGCCAGCAGCCAAGATCCCAATGGCAATCAGCCCCAGCATTTT
TRBJ2-7	-	TRBV2	-	CASSETLKQYF	TGTGCCAGCAGTGAGACCTTGAAGCAGTACTTC
TRBJ2-3	few	TRBV10-3	TRBD1	CAISVGQGTDTQYF	TGTGCCATCTCGGTCGGACAGGGAACAGATACGCAGTATTTT
TRBJ2-3	few	TRBV2	-	CASRGTFTDTQYF	TGTGCCAGCAGGGGGACCTTCACAGATACGCAGTATTTT
TRBJ2-5	few	TRBV19	TRBD2	CASTVSGETRTQYF	TGTGCCAGTACCGTTAGCGGGGAGACACGGACCCAGTACTTC
TRBJ1-5	few	TRBV2	-	CASTGGSNQPQHF	TGTGCCAGCACAGGTGGAAGCAATCAGCCCCAGCATTTT
TRBJ2-1	-	TRBV28	TRBD2	CASSPTSGSANEQFF	TGTGCCAGCAGTCCCACTAGCGGGAGCGCCAATGAGCAGTTCTTC
TRBJ2-7	-	TRBV10-3	TRBD2	CAISTTSGEYEQYF	TGTGCCATCAGTACGACTAGCGGGGAGTACGAGCAGTACTTC
TRBJ2-7	-	TRBV14	TRBD2	CASSPWDGRSYEQYF	TGTGCCAGCAGCCCCTGGGACGGGAGGTCATACGAGCAGTACTTC
TRBJ1-2	few	TRBV7-3	-	CASSLSGDAGYTF	TGTGCCAGCAGCCTCTCAGGGGACGCGGGCTACACCTTC